This TCR beta chain was profiled in a study of siplizumab effects on memory and regulatory T cells. The CDR3 consists of 16 residues. Germline CDR1 LNHDA, CDR2 SQIVND (reference sequence). The ends were cut back, 5 bases at V and 6 bases at J, with 19 bases in the middle. TCRdb keeps only in-frame clones here, not all; method: immunoSEQ multiplex PCR. The sample consists of over 35,000 clones, around 92% of them appearing once. The clonotype comes from a human donor in good health. Specimen: naive CD4+ T cells sorted from blood. The rearrangement joins TRBV19 to TRBJ2-2; tentative D call: TRBD2 (5 bases). CDR3 residues: CASSLGLSARAGELFF. The CDR3 DNA sequence: TGTGCCAGTAGTCTCGGACTTTCAGCCCGCGCCGGGGAGCTGTTTTTT.